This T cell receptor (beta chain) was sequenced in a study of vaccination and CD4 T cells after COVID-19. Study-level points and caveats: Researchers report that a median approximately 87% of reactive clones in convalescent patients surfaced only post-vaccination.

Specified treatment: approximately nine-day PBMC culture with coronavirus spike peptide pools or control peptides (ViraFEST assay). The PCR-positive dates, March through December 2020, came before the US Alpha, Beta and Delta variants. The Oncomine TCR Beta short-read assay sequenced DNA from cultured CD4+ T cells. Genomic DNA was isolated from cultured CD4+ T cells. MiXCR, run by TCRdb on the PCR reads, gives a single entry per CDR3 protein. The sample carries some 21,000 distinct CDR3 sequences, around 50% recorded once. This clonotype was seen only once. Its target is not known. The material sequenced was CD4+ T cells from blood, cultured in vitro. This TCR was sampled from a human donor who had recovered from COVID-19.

The CDR3: CASSAAGAGGEQYF. CDR3 DNA sequence: TGTGCCAGCAGTGCCGCAGGCGCCGGGGGCGAGCAGTACTTC. The genes are TRBV27 and TRBJ2-7, with D maybe TRBD2 (6 bases). Trimming removed 5 bases from V and 6 bases from J, with 17 bases in between. This CDR3 region has 14 residues. Germline V lookup: CDR1 MNHEY, CDR2 SMNVEV (reference sequence).